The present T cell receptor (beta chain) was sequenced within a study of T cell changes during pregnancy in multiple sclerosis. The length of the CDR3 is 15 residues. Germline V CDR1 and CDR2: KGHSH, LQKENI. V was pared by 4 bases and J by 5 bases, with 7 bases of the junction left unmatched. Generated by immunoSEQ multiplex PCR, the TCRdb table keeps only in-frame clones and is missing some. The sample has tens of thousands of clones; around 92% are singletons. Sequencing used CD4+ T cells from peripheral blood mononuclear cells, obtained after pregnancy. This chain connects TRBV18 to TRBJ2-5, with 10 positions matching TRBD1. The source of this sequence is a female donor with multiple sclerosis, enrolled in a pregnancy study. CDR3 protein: CASSRDRGTGETQYF. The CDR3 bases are TGTGCCAGCTCACGGGACAGGGGAACGGGGGAGACCCAGTACTTC.